This passage covers 20 T cell receptor beta chains from one sample sequenced in a study of sequential checkpoint blockade in melanoma. Treatment denoted: randomized to nivolumab then ipilimumab (arm A) or the reverse (arm B). Method: immunoSEQ multiplex PCR; TCRdb's copy keeps in-frame clones and lacks some. The table records a few thousand clones, 20% to 25% of them present only once. Sequenced material: tumor tissue (inferred from file names), taken from a patient given nivolumab and ipilimumab in sequence. The receptors were gathered from a human donor with melanoma.

This clone was seen a handful of times. The chain links TRBV7-1 to TRBJ1-1; 8 positions agree with TRBD1. TRBV7-1 is placed among ORFs of uncertain function. This CDR3 region has 13 residues. V trimming: 5 bases; J trimming: 5 bases; junction bases outside the gene matches: 4. CDR3 sequence reads: CASSQDRATEAFF. The CDR3, as DNA: TGTGCCAGCAGCCAGGACAGGGCGACTGAAGCTTTCTTT.

This clone was counted only a few times. This chain uses TRBV12-5 with TRBJ2-3, with 11 bases matching TRBD2. The V and J ends lost 2 bases and 1 base, in that order; junction bases with no gene match: 8. This CDR3 is built from 18 residues. CDR1 LGHNT and CDR2 FRNRAP come from the germline V gene. The CDR3 here is CASGLIRLAGIGTDTQYF. The CDR3 nucleotides are TGTGCTAGTGGTTTGATTCGACTAGCGGGGATCGGCACAGATACGCAGTATTTT.

The CDR3 region is CASTGVAGGGEQFF. As DNA, the CDR3 is TGTGCCAGCACGGGCGTAGCGGGGGGGGGTGAGCAGTTCTTC. V and J are TRBV6-8 and TRBJ2-1, with 11 bases identical to TRBD2. CDR1 is MNHGY and CDR2 is SAAAGT in the germline V gene. V lost 7 bases to trimming and J lost 9 bases; unmatched junction nucleotides: 8. The CDR3 loop spans 14 amino acids.

This clone has a handful of counts. This chain joins TRBV30 and TRBJ1-2, with D unclear. The germline V gene encodes CDR1 GTSNPN and CDR2 SVGIG (reference sequence). V gave up 2 bases and J gave up 8 bases, with 21 bases separating them. The CDR3 is 15 amino acids. CDR3 coding DNA: TGTGCCTGGAGTAAAGGTCTTGGAGCGAGCTTAGGCTACACCTTC. Amino acids: CAWSKGLGASLGYTF.

This clone has just a few counts. This chain connects TRBV11-3 to TRBJ1-2; TRBD1 agrees at 9 bases. V dropped 5 bases and J dropped 2; count of bases not matched to a gene: 6. This CDR3 comprises 15 residues. CDR1 and CDR2 (germline): SGHNT, YENEEA. The CDR3 spells CASSQGTGRNYGYTF. The DNA for the CDR3 is TGTGCCAGCAGCCAGGGGACAGGGCGAAACTATGGCTACACCTTC.

The rearrangement links TRBV5-1 to TRBJ2-1; D tentatively fits TRBD1 or TRBD2 (6 bases each). The V end was cut by 1 base, the J end by 4 bases, with 9 bases between. Germline V gene data show CDR1 as SGHRS and CDR2 as YFSETQ. The CDR3 length is 14 residues. The CDR3 loop is CASSLSGAYNEQFF. In DNA form, the CDR3 reads TGCGCCAGCAGCTTGTCGGGGGCGTACAATGAGCAGTTCTTC.

This clone ranks as large. The V and J genes are TRBV11-3 and TRBJ1-1; 8 nucleotides match TRBD1. CDR1 SGHNT and CDR2 YENEEA come from the germline V gene. V shed 4 bases and J 0 bases; nucleotides not matched to a gene: 1. This CDR3 is 14 amino acids long. CDR3 sequence reads: CASSWTGLNTEAFF. CDR3 in DNA: TGTGCCAGCAGCTGGACAGGGTTGAACACTGAAGCTTTCTTT.

This clone ranks as medium-sized (0.01 to 0.1%). The chain uses TRBV11-3 and TRBJ1-5; 8 nucleotides agree with TRBD1. Germline V CDR1 and CDR2: SGHNT, YENEEA. V dropped 3 bases and J dropped 0; count of bases not matched to a gene: 4. CDR3 length: 16 residues. CDR3 nucleotides: TGTGCCAGCAGCTTGGGACAGGACCCTAGCAATCAGCCCCAGCATTTT. Its translation is CASSLGQDPSNQPQHF.

The V and J genes are TRBV29-1 and TRBJ1-2, with 11 positions matching TRBD1. The V gene end was trimmed by 1 base and the J gene end by 1 base; junction bases not matched to a gene: 5. The CDR3 length is 16 residues. Looked up from germline, CDR1 is SQVTM and CDR2 is ANQGSEA. The CDR3 nucleotides read TGCAGCGTTGAAGGGACAGGGGGCTTTGATAACTATGGCTACACCTTC. The encoded protein is CSVEGTGGFDNYGYTF.

This clone came up a few times. The chain carries TRBV6-8 and TRBJ1-2, with a possible D match to TRBD1 (6 bases). This CDR3 is 13 amino acids long. V was cut by 10 bases and J by 7 bases, with 19 bases left in between. Germline V gives CDR1 MNHGY, CDR2 SAAAGT. CDR3 loop: CAIRETGGSGYTF. The CDR3 nucleotides are TGTGCCATCAGGGAGACAGGAGGATCTGGCTACACCTTC.

Many counts were recorded for this clone. The gene calls are TRBV11-3 and TRBJ2-5; TRBD1 is a possible D gene (5 bases). Trimming pared 1 base from V and 2 bases from J, leaving 11 bases between. The CDR3 covers 15 residues. Germline V gene data show CDR1 as SGHNT and CDR2 as YENEEA. CDR3 residues: CASSLGDREQETQYF. The CDR3 DNA follows: TGTGCCAGCAGCTTAGGAGACAGAGAGCAAGAGACCCAGTACTTC.

This clone has more than one count but fewer than ten. This chain's CDR3 is CASIGTDRAKGHGYTF. The CDR3 DNA is TGTGCCAGCATAGGGACTGACAGGGCGAAGGGACATGGCTACACCTTC. The gene calls are TRBV6-8 and TRBJ1-2; 7 nucleotides align to TRBD1. Germline CDR1 MNHGY, CDR2 SAAAGT. This CDR3 has 16 residues. J gave up 6 bases and V 7 bases, and 17 bases lay outside the gene matches.

Many counts were recorded for this clone. The J gene is TRBJ2-1, the V gene TRBV11-3, with TRBD2 matching over 7 bases. The CDR3 runs 14 residues. Germline assignment: CDR1 SGHNT and CDR2 YENEEA. With 3 bases clipped from V and 4 bases from J, the junction kept 3 bases outside the gene matches. This chain's CDR3 is CASSLEAGYNEQFF. In DNA, the CDR3 is TGTGCCAGCAGCTTGGAAGCGGGGTACAATGAGCAGTTCTTC.

The table lists this clone with many counts. V usage is TRBV11-3 and J usage is TRBJ1-1; 7 bases align to TRBD1. Germline CDR1 reads SGHNT; CDR2 reads YENEEA. This CDR3 region has 14 residues. V shed 5 bases and J 0 bases; nucleotides not matched to a gene: 3. For the CDR3, the DNA is TGTGCCAGCAGCGAGGGGGCTCTGAACACTGAAGCTTTCTTT. Translation gives CASSEGALNTEAFF.

This chain uses TRBV14 with TRBJ1-1; D is ambiguous. This CDR3 has 13 residues. In germline, CDR1 is SGHDN, CDR2 FVKESK. Trimming took 3 bases from V and 3 from J, leaving 8 bases between them. The CDR3, as DNA: TGTGCCAGCAGCCAGAGCGGTTACACTGAAGCTTTCTTT. It specifies CASSQSGYTEAFF. Drawing the rest from reference TRBV14 and TRBJ1-1, the complete variable domain is EAGVTQFPSHSVIEKGQTVTLRCDPISGHDNLYWYRRVMGKEIKFLLHFVKESKQDESGMPNNRFLAERTGGTYSTLKVQPAELEDSGVYFCASSQSGYTEAFFGQGTRLTVV.

The chain uses TRBV6-8 and TRBJ1-5; D is unresolved. Trimming shortened V by 5 bases and J by 0 bases, and 8 bases separated the two germline ends. The V gene's germline CDR1 is MNHGY and CDR2 SAAAGT. The CDR3 covers 14 residues. Here the CDR3 DNA reads TGTGCCAGCAGTGAGGGCTATAGCAATCAGCCCCAGCATTTT. The encoded protein is CASSEGYSNQPQHF.

This clone has ten or more counts. The chain is built from TRBV11-3 and TRBJ2-5; D might be TRBD2 (6 bases). This CDR3 contains 14 residues. V was shortened by 5 bases and J by 5 bases, with 15 bases between the two germline ends. Per germline, CDR1 SGHNT and CDR2 YENEEA. The CDR3 DNA reads as TGTGCCAGCAGCCGTGGCTGGGGGGTGGAGACCCAGTACTTC. Residues: CASSRGWGVETQYF.

The CDR3: CATSSGGGYTEAFF. CDR3 DNA: TGCGCCACCTCTTCGGGTGGGGGATACACTGAAGCTTTCTTT. The V call is TRBV5-1, the J call TRBJ1-1; TRBD1 is a possible D gene (5 bases). Per germline, CDR1 SGHRS and CDR2 YFSETQ. V was pared by 9 bases and J by 3 bases, with 18 bases between. This CDR3 has 14 amino acids.

Concerning this clone itself: An end of the junction does not agree with germline; a read error may underlie this. The rearrangement links TRBV6-8 to TRBJ2-2, with 12 bases that match TRBD2. The V gene's germline CDR1 is MNHGY and CDR2 SAAAGT. The CDR3 covers 15 residues. This chain's CDR3 is CAISGTSGFTGELFF. CDR3 bases: TGTGCCATCAGTGGGACTAGCGGGTTCACCGGGGAGCTGTTTTTT.

The chain joins TRBV18 to TRBJ2-3; TRBD1 aligns across 8 bases. The V and J ends lost 2 bases and 0 bases, in that order; junction bases with no gene match: 7. The germline V gene has CDR1 KGHSH and CDR2 LQKENI. The CDR3 extends over 17 amino acids. In nucleotides, the CDR3 is TGTGCCAGCTCACCAGAACGGACAGGGTGGAGCACAGATACGCAGTATTTT. It translates to CASSPERTGWSTDTQYF.